The 29 T cell receptor beta chains listed next were all sequenced from one sample in a study of shared clonotypes between healthy human individuals (dated by TCRdb to about 2020). The library was produced with the immunoSEQ multiplex PCR assay. The table was pulled from immuneACCESS by TCRdb, which kept in-frame rearrangements only. Such tables lose some clones; where checked, under half of the loss comes from unresolved V genes, and the rest has no known cause. The sample table contains over a million clones; only one count was recorded for about 80% of them. The ten largest clones capture approximately 0.56% of the sample. The sequencing sample was made of memory CD4+ T cells from PBMCs. Read against the paper, the sample's cell subset or site label means: CD45RA-negative fraction. The receptors originated from a man aged 18-30 years in good health. Some clones in this sample may be carry-over from other donors' samples.

J is TRBJ2-3 and V is TRBV5-4; no definite D call. Germline values: CDR1 SGHNT, CDR2 YYREEE (reference sequence). This CDR3 comprises 16 residues. The V end was cut by 0 bases, the J end by 0 bases, with 11 bases between. In DNA, the CDR3 is TGTGCCAGCAGCTTGGAAGGGCTGACAAGCACAGATACGCAGTATTTT. It specifies CASSLEGLTSTDTQYF.

The V and J genes are TRBV18 and TRBJ2-5, with D perhaps matching TRBD2 (6 bases). The V and J ends lost 3 bases and 1 base respectively, with 12 bases between them. This CDR3 is 15 amino acids long. Germline V gene sequence: CDR1 KGHSH, CDR2 LQKENI. CDR3 loop: CASSPGTGLQETQYF. DNA of the CDR3: TGTGCCAGCTCACCGGGCACGGGACTCCAAGAGACCCAGTACTTC.

This clone was counted between two and nine times. This sequence joins TRBV10-3 and TRBJ1-1; D call uncertain. V lost 1 base to trimming and J lost 0 bases, with 9 bases between them. This CDR3 region has 15 residues. CDR1 and CDR2 (germline): ENHRY, SYGVKD. CDR3 region: CAISEWLSMNTEAFF. CDR3 bases: TGTGCCATCAGTGAGTGGCTCAGCATGAACACTGAAGCTTTCTTT.

Regarding this clone: This sample also contains other DNA sequences that code for the same CDR3. This rearrangement joins TRBV18 to TRBJ1-1; D is ambiguous. V dropped 3 bases and J dropped 0 bases, with 5 bases sitting between them. CDR1 KGHSH and CDR2 LQKENI come from the germline V gene. This CDR3 region has 13 residues. Here the CDR3 reads CASSPTLNTEAFF. The CDR3 region has the DNA TGTGCCAGCTCACCGACATTGAACACTGAAGCTTTCTTT.

This chain uses TRBV11-2 with TRBJ2-7, with a weak D call TRBD2 (6 bases). Looked up from germline, CDR1 is SGHAT and CDR2 is FQNNGV. The V end lost 4 bases, the J end lost 5 bases, and 18 bases lay between the germline ends. The CDR3 has 15 amino acids. The CDR3 region is CASSSRGLTTDEQYF. The DNA of the CDR3 is TGTGCCAGCAGCTCACGGGGACTCACCACCGACGAGCAGTACTTC.

Concerning this clone: It differs at one base from a far larger clone, so likely a read error. Here the CDR3 omits its conserved ending phenylalanine or tryptophan, so a read error is the likely source. V and J are TRBV10-3 and TRBJ1-2; D is ambiguous. The CDR3 consists of 13 residues. Trimming stripped 2 bases from V and 5 bases from J, with 9 bases between. Germline V gene data show CDR1 as ENHRY and CDR2 as SYGVKD. The chain's CDR3 is CAISEGLKYGYTL. The CDR3 region has the DNA TGTGCCATCAGTGAGGGACTGAAATATGGCTACACCCTC.

This clone was picked up a small number of times. This rearrangement joins TRBV6-1 to TRBJ1-2; 7 bases are shared with TRBD1. The J segment lost 6 bases and the V segment lost 7 bases, leaving 5 bases of the junction unmatched. The CDR3 loop spans 12 amino acids. The V gene's germline CDR1 is MNHNS and CDR2 SASEGT. CDR3 DNA: TGTGCCAGCATCGAGGGGGCCCATGGCTACACCTTC. Residues: CASIEGAHGYTF.

This CDR3 is CASSSGPEKLFF. The DNA for the CDR3 is TGTGCCAGCAGTTCCGGACCTGAAAAACTGTTTTTT. The chain carries TRBV28 and TRBJ1-4; D unresolved. V gave up 4 bases and J gave up 7 bases, with 7 bases separating them. CDR3 length: 12 amino acids. CDR1 and CDR2 from the germline V gene are MDHEN and SYDVKM.

In DNA, the CDR3 is TGTGCCAGCTCACCCTCCGGGGACATATCCTACGAGCAGTACTTC. As protein: CASSPSGDISYEQYF. The chain recombines TRBV18 with TRBJ2-7; D perhaps matches TRBD1 (6 bases). Trimming pared 3 bases from V and 1 base from J, leaving 13 bases between. Germline loops: CDR1 KGHSH, CDR2 LQKENI. The CDR3 has 15 residues.

The chain employs TRBV2 and TRBJ2-6; D tentatively fits TRBD1 or TRBD2 (5 bases each). The length of the CDR3 is 16 residues. V was trimmed by 7 bases and J by 4 bases, leaving 17 bases between them. In germline, CDR1 is SNHLY, CDR2 FYNNEI. The CDR3 is CASTPNWGSGANVLTF. The CDR3, as DNA: TGTGCCAGCACCCCCAACTGGGGGTCCGGGGCCAACGTCCTGACTTTC.

There are many counts of this clone. This chain joins TRBV7-3 and TRBJ2-1, with TRBD1 matching 9 bases. V gave up 6 bases and J gave up 6 bases; unmatched junction bases: 12. There are 16 residues in the CDR3. Germline lookup yields CDR1 SGHTA and CDR2 FQGTGA. CDR3 coding DNA: TGTGCCAGCAGAATTACAGGGGGCACCCCCTCCAATGAGCAGTTCTTC. It yields the protein CASRITGGTPSNEQFF.

In regard to this clone: This sample includes further DNA sequences coding for the same CDR3. The rearrangement links TRBV28 to TRBJ2-1, with D unresolved. CDR3 length: 11 residues. Trimming took 5 bases from V and 6 from J, leaving 5 bases between them. CDR1 is MDHEN and CDR2 is SYDVKM in the germline V gene. The CDR3, as DNA: TGTGCCAGCAGTCGAGGCAATGAGCAGTTCTTC. This gives the protein CASSRGNEQFF.

V usage is TRBV19 and J usage is TRBJ2-2, with 8 bases matching TRBD2. This CDR3 region has 18 residues. V dropped 5 bases and J dropped 0; count of bases not matched to a gene: 11. Germline V CDR1 and CDR2: LNHDA, SQIVND (reference sequence). The CDR3 loop reads CASSPRGSGIANTGELFF. The CDR3 DNA follows: TGTGCCAGTAGTCCCAGGGGTAGCGGGATTGCGAACACCGGGGAGCTGTTTTTT.

With respect to this clone: Distinct nucleotide sequences in the sample also encode this CDR3. The chain is built from TRBV18 and TRBJ1-2; 8 nucleotides align to TRBD1. V was pared by 3 bases and J by 5 bases, with 2 bases of the junction left unmatched. Germline V gene lookup returns CDR1 KGHSH and CDR2 LQKENI. The CDR3 extends over 13 amino acids. The CDR3 is CASSPDRDYGYTF. The DNA for the CDR3 is TGTGCCAGCTCACCGGACAGGGATTATGGCTACACCTTC.

The chain carries TRBV2 and TRBJ1-5; 11 bases fit TRBD1. The germline V gene encodes CDR1 SNHLY and CDR2 FYNNEI. The CDR3 is 17 amino acids. Trimming at V came to 4 bases and at J to 0 bases, leaving 5 bases not matched to a gene. The CDR3 protein is CASSGGQGGNSNQPQHF. The CDR3 DNA is TGTGCCAGCAGTGGGGGACAGGGGGGGAATAGCAATCAGCCCCAGCATTTT.

Turning to this clone: Other DNA sequences in the sample encode the same CDR3. The chain recombines TRBV29-1 with TRBJ2-5, with D unresolved. This CDR3 contains 11 residues. CDR1 is SQVTM, CDR2 ANQGSEA, per germline. V lost 4 bases and J lost 2, with 5 bases in between. CDR3 bases: TGCAGCGTTGGGCGGCAAGAGACCCAGTACTTC. This encodes CSVGRQETQYF.

The chain combines TRBV6-6 with TRBJ2-7, with 9 positions matching TRBD2. The germline V gene has CDR1 MNHNY and CDR2 SVGAGI (reference sequence). V trimming: 3 bases; J trimming: 4 bases; junction bases outside the gene matches: 7. CDR3 length: 15 amino acids. DNA of the CDR3: TGTGCCAGCAGTTATAGGCTAGCGGGAACATACGAGCAGTACTTC. This gives the protein CASSYRLAGTYEQYF.

This chain joins TRBV9 and TRBJ1-2; possible D gene TRBD1, 6 bases. V was trimmed by 0 bases and J by 4 bases, leaving 13 bases between them. The CDR3 extends over 15 amino acids. Germline CDR1 reads SGDLS; CDR2 reads YYNGEE. The CDR3 DNA sequence: TGTGCCAGCAGCGTAGGACTAGAGGGGGTCTATGGCTACACCTTC. It yields the protein CASSVGLEGVYGYTF.

As to this clone: The sample has other DNA sequences that encode this CDR3 too. The chain joins TRBV7-9 to TRBJ2-2; D not certain. Trimming pared 4 bases from V and 5 bases from J, leaving 5 bases between. CDR1 and CDR2 (germline): SEHNR, FQNEAQ (reference sequence). The CDR3 contains 12 residues. CDR3: CASSSVTGELFF. In DNA, the CDR3 is TGTGCCAGCAGCTCGGTTACCGGGGAGCTGTTTTTT.

This chain joins TRBV7-3 and TRBJ2-7; weak D call: TRBD1 (6 bases). Trimming shortened V by 2 bases and J by 0 bases, and 14 bases separated the two germline ends. Germline V gene data show CDR1 as SGHTA and CDR2 as FQGTGA. This CDR3 contains 16 residues. CDR3 sequence (DNA): TGTGCCAGCAGCTTAGGGTCGGCAGGGGCCTCCTACGAGCAGTACTTC. This gives the protein CASSLGSAGASYEQYF.

The genes are TRBV27 and TRBJ1-5, with TRBD1 identical over 9 bases. The germline gives CDR1 MNHEY, CDR2 SMNVEV (reference sequence). Trimming cost V 7 bases and J 2 bases; bases outside gene matches: 12. The CDR3 is 17 residues long. CDR3 protein: CASKPGQGVGGNQPQHF. CDR3 DNA sequence: TGTGCCAGCAAACCGGGACAGGGTGTAGGGGGCAATCAGCCCCAGCATTTT.

The chain combines TRBV6-1 with TRBJ1-5; D gene unclear. Germline values: CDR1 MNHNS, CDR2 SASEGT. V was cut by 6 bases and J by 5 bases, with 11 bases left in between. The CDR3 runs 13 residues. CDR3 DNA: TGTGCCAGCAGCGATCAGTGGGATCAGCCCCAGCATTTT. Translated: CASSDQWDQPQHF.

The chain employs TRBV28 and TRBJ1-3; 9 bases line up with TRBD1. Per germline, CDR1 MDHEN and CDR2 SYDVKM. The CDR3 is 17 residues long. Trimming took 6 bases from V and 4 from J; bases not matched to a gene: 13. CDR3 loop: CASRSTPGQGGGNTIYF. CDR3 nucleotide sequence: TGTGCCAGCAGGTCTACCCCGGGACAGGGCGGCGGAAACACCATATATTTT.

The chain recombines TRBV21-1 with TRBJ1-5; the table's D call, TRBD1, was not checked against the DNA. TRBV21-1 is termed a pseudogene. This CDR3 is 16 amino acids long. The CDR3 nucleotides read TGTGCCAGCAGCGTCCGGGACAGGGAGAAGGGTCAGCCCCAGCATTTT. As protein: CASSVRDREKGQPQHF.

This chain links TRBV2 with TRBJ1-3; D unclear. V dropped 3 bases and J dropped 5 bases, with 5 bases sitting between them. Looked up from germline, CDR1 is SNHLY and CDR2 is FYNNEI. The CDR3 has 12 residues. The CDR3 reads CASSEARNTIYF. CDR3 sequence (DNA): TGTGCCAGCAGTGAGGCGAGAAACACCATATATTTT.

The rearrangement uses TRBV18 and TRBJ2-7; 9 bases align to TRBD1. The CDR3 is 17 residues long. Looked up from germline, CDR1 is KGHSH and CDR2 is LQKENI. The trim removed 3 bases at V and 1 base at J, leaving 10 bases unmatched. This CDR3 is CASSPIKGQGLSYEQYF. The CDR3 region has the DNA TGTGCCAGCTCACCCATCAAAGGACAGGGGCTGTCCTACGAGCAGTACTTC.

V usage is TRBV2 and J usage is TRBJ1-4; D uncertain. Germline V gene sequence: CDR1 SNHLY, CDR2 FYNNEI. V was trimmed by 3 bases and J by 4 bases, leaving 6 bases between them. The CDR3 consists of 13 residues. The CDR3 loop reads CASSEGINEKLFF. The CDR3 nucleotides read TGTGCCAGCAGTGAGGGAATTAATGAAAAACTGTTTTTT. Looking up the rest from reference TRBV2 and TRBJ1-4 gives the full variable domain: EPEVTQTPSHQVTQMGQEVILRCVPISNHLYFYWYRQILGQKVEFLVSFYNNEISEKSEIFDDQFSVERPDGSNFTLKIRSTKLEDSAMYFCASSEGINEKLFFGSGTQLSVL.

This clone was seen a handful of times. This chain connects TRBV19 to TRBJ1-5, with a possible D match to TRBD1 (6 bases). In germline, CDR1 is LNHDA, CDR2 SQIVND (reference sequence). This CDR3 is 15 amino acids long. The V and J ends lost 4 bases and 4 bases respectively, with 14 bases between them. CDR3 residues: CASSKRQQGNQPQHF. As DNA, the CDR3 is TGTGCCAGTAGTAAAAGACAGCAGGGGAATCAGCCCCAGCATTTT.

This clone appeared a few times. This chain connects TRBV6-1 to TRBJ1-5, with D maybe TRBD1 (5 bases). CDR3 length equals 14 residues. V was clipped by 2 bases and J by 8 bases, with 13 bases between them. Germline-derived CDR1 and CDR2 are MNHNS and SASEGT. This chain's CDR3 is CASSEISGREPQHF. The CDR3 coding sequence is TGTGCCAGCAGTGAAATTTCAGGGCGGGAGCCCCAGCATTTT.